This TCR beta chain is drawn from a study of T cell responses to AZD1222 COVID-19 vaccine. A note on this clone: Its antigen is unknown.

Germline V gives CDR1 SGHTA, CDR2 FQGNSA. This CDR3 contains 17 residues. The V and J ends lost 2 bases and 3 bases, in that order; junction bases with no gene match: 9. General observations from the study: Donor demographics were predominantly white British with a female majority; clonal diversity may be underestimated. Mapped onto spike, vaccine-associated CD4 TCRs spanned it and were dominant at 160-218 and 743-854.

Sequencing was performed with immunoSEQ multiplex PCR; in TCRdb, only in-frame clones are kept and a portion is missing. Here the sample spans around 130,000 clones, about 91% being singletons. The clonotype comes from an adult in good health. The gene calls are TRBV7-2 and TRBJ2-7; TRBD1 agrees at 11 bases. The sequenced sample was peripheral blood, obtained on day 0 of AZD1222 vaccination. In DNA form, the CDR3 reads TGTGCCAGCAGCTTAACTTCCTCCGGGACAGGGGGCTACGAGCAGTACTTC. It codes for CASSLTSSGTGGYEQYF.